This T cell receptor beta chain was recorded in a study of robustness of blood B and T cell sequencing (dated by TCRdb to 2016 to 2019). As for the study more broadly: The goal of the study was to figure out the amount of peripheral blood required to reliably characterize the TCRbeta and IgG repertoires of an individual. Each of the roughly 9 independently drawn blood samples had its TCRbeta and IgG repertoires measured. For technical replicates, two replicate TCRbeta cDNA libraries were prepared from one shared RNA pool that came from a single 10 ml draw. Overall study results and their limits: One pair of TCRbeta libraries showed evidence of cross-contamination, likely from batch processing; the shared UMI-sequence pairs were removed. The 1,000 most abundant TCRbeta clonotypes from the pooled draws were detected in every single 10 ml sample. Across technical replicate libraries, about 95% of the top 10,000 TCRbeta clonotypes in one library were also found in the other. Overlap of rare TCRbeta clonotypes did not improve with pooling tubes, implying much larger blood volumes would be needed to capture them. A full plateau was not reached by TCRbeta rarefaction curves, suggesting under-sequencing or many low-abundance clonotypes. EDTA tubes required immediate fractionation, limiting use in multi-site collections. Coverage of the top 10,000 TCRbeta clonotypes approached saturation when 3 or 4 tubes (about 27-40 ml blood) were combined.

Library construction relied on PCR. Sequencing relied on an Illumina MiSeq. cDNA was made using SMARTScribe reverse transcriptase and a 5' template-switch oligo that added a universal priming site. Each cDNA molecule was tagged by a 12-nucleotide random unique molecular identifier (UMI) carried on the template-switch oligo. During reverse transcription, chain-specific reverse primers targeted TCRbeta transcripts. Uracil DNA glycosylase treatment removed residual template-switch adapters, and cDNA was purified with a Qiagen MinElute kit. The first PCR ran for about 22 cycles with KAPA HiFi HotStart ReadyMix and step-out primers, divided among four 50 microliter reactions. Before any further amplification, the products of the first-round PCR were gel-purified. Illumina Nextera adapters were attached in a second PCR of approximately 8 cycles, and the libraries were then purified and pooled. A 50-nucleotide 5' read captured the UMI barcode for each TCRbeta molecule. Regarding the original processing steps: Using the MIGEC toolkit, reads were grouped by UMI into consensus reads. PEAR was used to merge forward and reverse consensus reads into final reads. Identical UMI-sequence pairs shared across libraries were treated as cross-sample contamination and removed by a custom decontamination script. V(D)J assignment and CDR3 extraction were performed with MIGMAP, a wrapper around IgBLAST. TCR clonotypes were defined by identical V gene, J gene and CDR3 amino acid sequence, and CDR1 and CDR2 were left unsequenced. In-frame beta chains were kept once TCRdb had trimmed the public reads at Q25 with fastp and called clones with MiXCR. Rows merge per CDR3 protein into single entries with the most common DNA and genes. TCRdb's processing, not the study's, gives the V and J calls here. Across this sample there are around 1,800 distinct CDR3 sequences, with over 45% seen only once. Around 40% of the sample is taken by the ten largest.

mRNA, which captures expressed receptors, was used instead of genomic DNA for quantification of TCRbeta repertoires. Leukocytes from the buffy coat were collected into Trizol, and RNA was extracted using the Direct-zol RNA MiniPrep Plus kit with no cell sorting. To separate plasma, buffy coat and red blood cells, the EDTA blood tubes were centrifuged right away at 4 degrees C. To note about this clonotype: Its antigen remains undetermined. Base qualities are not provided; no much larger clone lies one nucleotide away.

Unmatched junction bases come to 15, with V trimmed by 0 bases and J by 5 bases. CDR1 and CDR2 were assigned from the germline V gene as MGHRA and YSYEKL. Its CDR3 holds 19 amino acids, cysteine through phenylalanine. The read is trimmed to its CDR3 DNA, 57 bases read in frame from base 1. This TCR came from a human donor in good health. The sample was peripheral blood. The chain is assembled from TRBV4-1 and TRBJ1-5; TRBD1 agrees with 8 junctional bases. The sequenced DNA is TGCGCCAGCAGCCAAGATTCCGGGACAGGCAATATGGGCGATCAGCCCCAGCATTTT. The encoded protein is CASSQDSGTGNMGDQPQHF.